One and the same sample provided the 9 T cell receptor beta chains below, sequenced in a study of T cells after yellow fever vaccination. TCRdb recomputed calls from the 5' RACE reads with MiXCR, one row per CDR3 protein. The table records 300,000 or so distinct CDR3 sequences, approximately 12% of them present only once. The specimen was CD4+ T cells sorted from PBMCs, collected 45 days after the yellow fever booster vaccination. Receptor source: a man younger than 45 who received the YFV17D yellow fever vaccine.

The CDR3 loop is CASKIGTLEAGELFF. The CDR3 DNA reads as TGTGCCAGCAAAATAGGGACCTTGGAGGCCGGGGAGCTGTTTTTT. The chain links TRBV28 to TRBJ2-2; perhaps D is TRBD1 or TRBD2 (5 bases each). CDR3 length: 15 residues. Germline loops: CDR1 MDHEN, CDR2 SYDVKM. Trimming pared 7 bases from V and 6 bases from J, leaving 18 bases between.

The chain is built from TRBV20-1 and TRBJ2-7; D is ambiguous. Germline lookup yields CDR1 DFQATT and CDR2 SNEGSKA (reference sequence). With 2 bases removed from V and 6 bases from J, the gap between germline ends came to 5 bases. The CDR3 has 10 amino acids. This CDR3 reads CSARMSEQYF. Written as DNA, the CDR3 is TGCAGTGCTAGAATGAGCGAGCAGTACTTC.

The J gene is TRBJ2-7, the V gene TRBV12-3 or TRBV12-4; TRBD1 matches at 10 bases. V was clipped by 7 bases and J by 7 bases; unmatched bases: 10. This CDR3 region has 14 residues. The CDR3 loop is CASNPTGGAGEQYF. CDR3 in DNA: TGTGCCAGCAACCCGACAGGGGGCGCGGGGGAGCAGTACTTC.

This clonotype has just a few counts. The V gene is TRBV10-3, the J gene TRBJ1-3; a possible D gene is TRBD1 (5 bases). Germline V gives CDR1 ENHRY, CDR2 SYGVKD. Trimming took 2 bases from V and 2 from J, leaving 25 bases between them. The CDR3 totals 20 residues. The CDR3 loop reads CAISEIGQGSFTIPGNTIYF. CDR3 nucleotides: TGTGCCATCAGTGAGATCGGCCAGGGTTCCTTTACGATTCCTGGAAACACCATATATTTT.

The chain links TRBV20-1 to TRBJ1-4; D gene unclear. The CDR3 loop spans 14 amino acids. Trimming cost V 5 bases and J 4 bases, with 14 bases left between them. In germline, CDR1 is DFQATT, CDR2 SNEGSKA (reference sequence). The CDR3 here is CSAPPGGFNEKLFF. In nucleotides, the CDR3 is TGCAGTGCTCCCCCCGGAGGGTTTAATGAAAAACTGTTTTTT.

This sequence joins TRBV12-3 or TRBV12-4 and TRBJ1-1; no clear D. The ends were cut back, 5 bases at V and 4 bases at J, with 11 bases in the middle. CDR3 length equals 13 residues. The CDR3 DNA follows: TGTGCCAGCAGTCTAACGGTCGGCACTGAAGCTTTCTTT. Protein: CASSLTVGTEAFF.

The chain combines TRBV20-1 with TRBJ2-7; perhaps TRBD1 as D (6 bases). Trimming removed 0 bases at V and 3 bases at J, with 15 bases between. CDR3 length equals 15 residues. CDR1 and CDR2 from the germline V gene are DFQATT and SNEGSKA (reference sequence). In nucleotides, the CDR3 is TGCAGTGCTAGAGACCCCCAGGGGTCATACTACGAGCAGTACTTC. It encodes CSARDPQGSYYEQYF.

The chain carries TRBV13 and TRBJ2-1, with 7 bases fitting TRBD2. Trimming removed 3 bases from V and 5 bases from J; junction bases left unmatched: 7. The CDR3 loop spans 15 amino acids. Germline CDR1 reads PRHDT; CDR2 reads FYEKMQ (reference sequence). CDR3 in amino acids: CASSFRARGDNEQFF. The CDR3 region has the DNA TGTGCCAGCAGCTTCAGGGCCCGGGGGGACAATGAGCAGTTCTTC.

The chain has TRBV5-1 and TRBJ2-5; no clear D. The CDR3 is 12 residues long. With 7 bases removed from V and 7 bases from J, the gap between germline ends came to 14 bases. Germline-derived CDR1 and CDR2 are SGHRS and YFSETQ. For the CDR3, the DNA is TGCGCCAGCTCGGAGCCTGAAGGGACCCAGTACTTC. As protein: CASSEPEGTQYF.